The 16 T cell receptor beta chains below were found in one sample sequenced in a study of blood T cell repertoires in COVID-19. The method was immunoSEQ multiplex PCR; TCRdb's version includes in-frame clones alone and lacks a portion of them. The sample includes 25,000 to 35,000 clones, approximately 86% of them seen just once. The sequenced sample was peripheral blood. These receptors all stem from a human donor in a cohort sampled during active COVID-19.

This chain connects TRBV19 to TRBJ1-1; 8 positions match TRBD1. CDR3 length equals 15 residues. CDR1 and CDR2 (germline): LNHDA, SQIVND (reference sequence). Unmatched junction bases numbered 5, after V lost 5 bases and J lost 0 bases. The CDR3 bases are TGTGCCAGTAGTGTCGGACAGGGTGTGAACACTGAAGCTTTCTTT. This sequence encodes CASSVGQGVNTEAFF. Drawing the rest from reference TRBV19 and TRBJ1-1, the complete variable domain is DGGITQSPKYLFRKEGQNVTLSCEQNLNHDAMYWYRQDPGQGLRLIYYSQIVNDFQKGDIAEGYSVSREKKESFPLTVTSAQKNPTAFYLCASSVGQGVNTEAFFGQGTRLTVV.

As DNA, the CDR3 is TGTGCCAGCAGGCCTGACAGGGCCGGTGAAGCTTTCTTT. Its translation is CASRPDRAGEAFF. The chain combines TRBV2 with TRBJ1-1, with TRBD1 matching over 7 bases. The CDR3 length is 13 residues. V was clipped by 6 bases and J by 7 bases; unmatched bases: 8. In germline, CDR1 is SNHLY, CDR2 FYNNEI.

The chain couples TRBV5-8 to TRBJ1-3; D remains ambiguous. V was cut by 0 bases and J by 4 bases, with 14 bases left in between. The CDR3 sequence is 16 residues long. Germline V gene data show CDR1 as SGHTS and CDR2 as YDEGEE. In nucleotides, the CDR3 is TGTGCCAGCAGCTTGGAAGGCGGTCCGAGAGGAAACACCATATATTTT. Its protein is CASSLEGGPRGNTIYF.

The chain employs TRBV5-1 and TRBJ2-3, with 8 bases matching TRBD2. V was pared by 0 bases and J by 1 base, with 1 base of the junction left unmatched. The CDR3 contains 15 residues. Germline CDR1 and CDR2: SGHRS and YFSETQ. CDR3 sequence: CASSLELAGTDTQYF. CDR3 nucleotide sequence: TGCGCCAGCAGCTTGGAACTAGCGGGCACAGATACGCAGTATTTT.

The chain joins TRBV6-1 to TRBJ2-7, with TRBD1 matching 8 bases. Germline values: CDR1 MNHNS, CDR2 SASEGT. CDR3 length: 14 residues. V lost 1 base, J lost 6 bases, and 5 bases stayed unmatched. CDR3 sequence reads: CASSEVAQGGEQYF. The CDR3 DNA is TGTGCCAGCAGTGAAGTAGCACAGGGGGGCGAGCAGTACTTC.

CDR3 sequence: CAYREAGGKTEAFF. The CDR3 DNA is TGTGCCTACAGGGAGGCAGGGGGAAAAACTGAAGCTTTCTTT. V usage is TRBV30 and J usage is TRBJ1-1; 7 bases map to TRBD1. V was pared by 7 bases and J by 5 bases, with 13 bases of the junction left unmatched. Germline assignment: CDR1 GTSNPN and CDR2 SVGIG (reference sequence). CDR3 length: 14 amino acids.

The V call is TRBV5-5, the J call TRBJ2-2; D possibly corresponds to TRBD1 (6 bases). The germline V gene encodes CDR1 SGHKS and CDR2 YYEKEE (reference sequence). Between the trimmed V and J ends, which lost 5 bases and 4 bases, there was a span of 12 bases. The CDR3 runs to 14 residues. In nucleotides, the CDR3 is TGTGCCAGCAGTCGTGGGACACCCACCGGGGAGCTGTTTTTT. It encodes CASSRGTPTGELFF.

The chain has TRBV30 and TRBJ1-5; D is undetermined. Germline V gene sequence: CDR1 GTSNPN, CDR2 SVGIG (reference sequence). The CDR3 length is 15 residues. V dropped 0 bases and J dropped 2 bases, with 11 bases sitting between them. The CDR3 loop reads CAWSVRGNGNQPQHF. The CDR3 bases are TGTGCCTGGAGTGTACGAGGGAACGGCAATCAGCCCCAGCATTTT.

This clone is a singleton in its sample. The chain uses TRBV5-1 and TRBJ1-3; D remains unclear. Germline-derived CDR1 and CDR2 are SGHRS and YFSETQ. This CDR3 is 18 amino acids long. Trimming shortened V by 4 bases and J by 3 bases, and 23 bases separated the two germline ends. The CDR3 DNA sequence: TGCGCCAGCAGCCCGAGTGGTAGACTTGACCGGGGTGGAAACACCATATATTTT. This translates into CASSPSGRLDRGGNTIYF.

The V and J genes are TRBV7-9 and TRBJ1-1, with D unclear. Germline V gene lookup returns CDR1 SEHNR and CDR2 FQNEAQ (reference sequence). This CDR3 region has 15 residues. V lost 5 bases and J 1 base, leaving 14 bases between the germline ends. CDR3 bases: TGTGCCAGCAGCCCAGCATGGGCGCGGAACACTGAAGCTTTCTTT. Translation gives CASSPAWARNTEAFF.

The chain is built from TRBV7-2 and TRBJ2-2; D possibly corresponds to TRBD2 (6 bases). Germline-derived CDR1 and CDR2 are SGHTA and FQGNSA. There are 14 residues in the CDR3. Trimming removed 2 bases from V and 7 bases from J, with 11 bases in between. DNA of the CDR3: TGTGCCAGCAGCTTATCGGGGGTGGGCGGGGAGCTGTTTTTT. This translates into CASSLSGVGGELFF. The full variable domain, completed using reference TRBV7-2 and TRBJ2-2, is GAGVSQSPSNKVTEKGKDVELRCDPISGHTALYWYRQSLGQGLEFLIYFQGNSAPDKSGLPSDRFSAERTGGSVSTLTIQRTQQEDSAVYLCASSLSGVGGELFFGEGSRLTVL.

V gene TRBV6-5 combines with J gene TRBJ2-1; TRBD2 agrees at 10 bases. CDR1 MNHEY and CDR2 SVGAGI come from the germline V gene. With V trimmed by 6 bases and J by 7 bases, 3 bases remained unmatched. The CDR3 loop spans 13 amino acids. CDR3 nucleotides: TGTGCCAGCAGCTTAGCGGGGGGAAATGAGCAGTTCTTC. It is translated as CASSLAGGNEQFF.

V gene TRBV19 combines with J gene TRBJ2-2, with D uncertain. Germline V lookup: CDR1 LNHDA, CDR2 SQIVND (reference sequence). Trimming removed 8 bases at V and 3 bases at J, with 7 bases between. CDR3 length equals 12 residues. DNA of the CDR3: TGTGCCAGTTCGCCGGACACCGGGGAGCTGTTTTTT. Its protein product is CASSPDTGELFF.

The V call is TRBV5-8, the J call TRBJ2-6; 10 nucleotides match TRBD1. The CDR3 sequence is 18 residues long. Germline CDR1 and CDR2: SGHTS and YDEGEE. After removal of 3 bases from V and 0 bases from J, the junction contained 6 bases not matched to a gene. DNA for the CDR3: TGTGCCAGCAGCTCCCCTGGGGACAGGGGCTCTGGGGCCAACGTCCTGACTTTC. Protein product: CASSSPGDRGSGANVLTF.

The genes are TRBV6-6 and TRBJ2-1; possibly TRBD2 for D (6 bases). CDR3 length equals 15 residues. The V and J ends lost 5 bases and 6 bases respectively, with 17 bases between them. CDR1 is MNHNY and CDR2 is SVGAGI in the germline V gene (reference sequence). The DNA for the CDR3 is TGTGCCAGCAGTCAGGAGCGGGCCCTGGGCAATGAGCAGTTCTTC. Translating it yields CASSQERALGNEQFF.

V usage is TRBV5-4 and J usage is TRBJ2-7, with 8 bases identical to TRBD2. V lost 0 bases to trimming and J lost 7 bases; unmatched junction nucleotides: 0. The CDR3 contains 12 residues. Germline loops: CDR1 SGHNT, CDR2 YYREEE (reference sequence). The chain's CDR3 is CASSLVAGEQYF. The CDR3 DNA is TGTGCCAGCAGCTTGGTAGCGGGGGAGCAGTACTTC.